Presented here are 9 T cell receptor beta chains from one specimen sequenced in a study of shared clonotypes between healthy human individuals. Using immunoSEQ multiplex PCR, the repertoire was profiled, and TCRdb retains in-frame clones only, with some absent. The table records about 1.1 million clones, 70% to 80% of them present only once. The sequencing input was memory CD4+ T cells from PBMCs. Described subset: CD45RA-negative fraction. All receptors derive from a man aged 18 to 35 in good health. Some clones in this sample may be carry-over from other donors' samples.

The chain has TRBV7-9 and TRBJ2-7; 15 bases map to TRBD2. The germline V gene encodes CDR1 SEHNR and CDR2 FQNEAQ (reference sequence). The CDR3 has 15 amino acids. V trimming: 5 bases; J trimming: 7 bases; junction bases outside the gene matches: 6. The DNA for the CDR3 is TGTGCCAGCAGCCCCCAGGGACTAGCGGGAGGTGAGCAGTACTTC. It specifies CASSPQGLAGGEQYF.

This clone has more than one count but fewer than ten. Other DNA variants within this sample encode the same CDR3. The gene calls are TRBV6-5 and TRBJ2-7; possible D gene TRBD1, 5 bases. Per germline, CDR1 MNHEY and CDR2 SVGAGI. The CDR3 is 12 amino acids. Trimming pared 5 bases from V and 4 bases from J, leaving 9 bases between. This CDR3 is CASSTQGYEQYF. The CDR3 region has the DNA TGTGCCAGCAGTACCCAGGGATACGAGCAGTACTTC.

The chain uses TRBV7-2 and TRBJ2-3, with 7 bases identical to TRBD1. Per germline, CDR1 SGHTA and CDR2 FQGNSA. The junction had 8 bases not matched to a gene; V was cut back by 5 bases and J by 3 bases. The CDR3 sequence is 15 residues long. Here the CDR3 DNA reads TGTGCCAGCAGCGAGCAGGGGGTTGGGACAGATACGCAGTATTTT. Its protein is CASSEQGVGTDTQYF.

The chain uses TRBV11-1 and TRBJ2-2; 8 bases align to TRBD1. The CDR3 totals 17 residues. The germline V gene encodes CDR1 SGHAT and CDR2 FQDESV (reference sequence). V lost 2 bases to trimming and J lost 4 bases; unmatched junction nucleotides: 9. In DNA, the CDR3 is TGTGCCAGCAGCTTATCCCGGACAGGGCTAGGCACCGGGGAGCTGTTTTTT. It specifies CASSLSRTGLGTGELFF.

CDR3 sequence: CASSQDLGRGRGETQYF. The DNA of the CDR3 is TGCGCCAGCAGCCAAGATCTGGGCAGGGGAAGGGGAGAGACCCAGTACTTC. The gene calls are TRBV4-1 and TRBJ2-5, with a tentative D call TRBD1 (6 bases). V gave up 0 bases and J gave up 4 bases, with 18 bases separating them. Germline V CDR1 and CDR2: MGHRA, YSYEKL. This CDR3 has 17 amino acids.

This sequence joins TRBV2 and TRBJ2-7; 7 nucleotides agree with TRBD1. In germline, CDR1 is SNHLY, CDR2 FYNNEI. J gave up 2 bases and V 5 bases, and 3 bases lay outside the gene matches. The CDR3 has 13 amino acids. CDR3: CASSRDSPYEQYF. In DNA form, the CDR3 reads TGTGCCAGCAGTCGGGACAGCCCCTACGAGCAGTACTTC.

On this clone: Additional DNA sequences in this sample encode the identical CDR3. This sequence joins TRBV20-1 and TRBJ1-1, with D unresolved. Germline CDR1 and CDR2: DFQATT and SNEGSKA (reference sequence). V shed 3 bases and J shed 2 bases, with 4 bases lying between them. This CDR3 is 11 amino acids long. The CDR3 DNA sequence: TGCAGTGCTAGCTCAAACACTGAAGCTTTCTTT. Protein: CSASSNTEAFF.

The rearrangement links TRBV29-1 to TRBJ1-2, with D perhaps matching TRBD1 (5 bases). The germline V gene encodes CDR1 SQVTM and CDR2 ANQGSEA. The germline V and J ends were trimmed by 3 bases and 7 bases, with 18 bases remaining between them. The CDR3 has 14 amino acids. The CDR3 coding sequence is TGCAGCGTTGAGCCCGGGACTCGTTATAGTGGCTACACCTTC. Protein: CSVEPGTRYSGYTF.

The chain combines TRBV27 with TRBJ2-2; 9 nucleotides agree with TRBD2. CDR3 size: 16 residues. From germline, CDR1 is MNHEY and CDR2 SMNVEV (reference sequence). V gave up 0 bases and J gave up 3 bases; unmatched junction bases: 2. CDR3 protein: CASSLSGLAYTGELFF. CDR3 bases: TGTGCCAGCAGTTTATCGGGACTAGCCTACACCGGGGAGCTGTTTTTT.